The 15 T cell receptor beta chains presented below share a single source sample, sequenced in a study of blood T cell repertoires in COVID-19. Sequencing used immunoSEQ multiplex PCR; TCRdb keeps in-frame clones, though not all of them. The data show about 130,000 clones, around 89% seen once. The sequenced sample was peripheral blood. The receptors derive from a man aged 50 to 59 with acute or convalescent COVID-19.

The chain combines TRBV5-4 with TRBJ1-1; D gene ambiguous. CDR3 length: 14 residues. CDR1 and CDR2 from the germline V gene are SGHNT and YYREEE (reference sequence). The V end lost 0 bases, the J end lost 1 base, and 7 bases lay between the germline ends. CDR3 protein: CASSLGTRNTEAFF. CDR3 DNA: TGTGCCAGCAGCTTGGGAACGCGGAACACTGAAGCTTTCTTT.

The chain combines TRBV6-5 with TRBJ1-1; 9 nucleotides align to TRBD1. The V and J ends lost 1 base and 11 bases, in that order; junction bases with no gene match: 2. CDR1 and CDR2 from the germline V gene are MNHEY and SVGAGI. This CDR3 comprises 12 residues. Here the CDR3 DNA reads TGTGCCAGCAGTTACTGGACAGGGGTGGCTTTCTTT. Its translation: CASSYWTGVAFF.

DNA for the CDR3: TGCAGTGCTAGGAGACAGGGCGACTACACCTTC. Encoded protein: CSARRQGDYTF. V gene TRBV20-1 combines with J gene TRBJ1-2; 7 bases fit TRBD1. CDR3 length: 11 amino acids. The V segment lost 3 bases and the J segment 10 bases; nucleotides outside the gene matches: 5. The germline gives CDR1 DFQATT, CDR2 SNEGSKA (reference sequence).

V and J are TRBV5-1 and TRBJ2-2; 9 bases line up with TRBD2. The V gene's germline CDR1 is SGHRS and CDR2 YFSETQ. The V gene end was trimmed by 6 bases and the J gene end by 6 bases; junction bases not matched to a gene: 6. This CDR3 is 14 amino acids long. CDR3 sequence (DNA): TGCGCCAGCAACGTAGCGGGAGTTTCCGGGGAGCTGTTTTTT. Its translation is CASNVAGVSGELFF.

The chain employs TRBV11-3 and TRBJ2-1, with D hard to call. This CDR3 is built from 13 residues. Germline loops: CDR1 SGHNT, CDR2 YENEEA. V was pared by 3 bases and J by 9 bases, with 12 bases between. The CDR3 spells CASSLQALGEQFF. CDR3 bases: TGTGCCAGCAGCTTGCAGGCTTTGGGTGAGCAGTTCTTC. Full variable domain (outside the CDR3, taken from reference TRBV11-3 and TRBJ2-1): EAGVVQSPRYKIIEKKQPVAFWCNPISGHNTLYWYLQNLGQGPELLIRYENEEAVDDSQLPKDRFSAERLKGVDSTLKIQPAELGDSAVYLCASSLQALGEQFFGPGTRLTVL.

This rearrangement joins TRBV2 to TRBJ2-6; D may be TRBD1 (5 bases). Germline-derived CDR1 and CDR2 are SNHLY and FYNNEI. V lost 8 bases and J lost 0, with 14 bases in between. CDR3 length equals 16 residues. The CDR3 nucleotides read TGTGCCAGCGCCCTGGCAGGACACTCTGGGGCCAACGTCCTGACTTTC. Protein: CASALAGHSGANVLTF.

The rearrangement links TRBV9 to TRBJ1-2, with a weak D call TRBD1 (6 bases). V dropped 1 base and J dropped 7 bases, with 20 bases sitting between them. The CDR3 sequence is 16 residues long. Germline CDR1 SGDLS, CDR2 YYNGEE. CDR3 region: CASSVLTDSIYSGYTF. Written as DNA, the CDR3 is TGTGCCAGCAGCGTATTAACGGACAGCATTTATAGTGGCTACACCTTC.

The chain carries TRBV3-1 (or the pseudogene TRBV3-2) and TRBJ1-2, with TRBD1 matching over 10 bases. The germline CDR1 and CDR2 sequences are LGHDT and YNNKEL (reference sequence). This CDR3 comprises 15 residues. The V segment lost 4 bases and the J segment 3 bases; nucleotides outside the gene matches: 5. The CDR3 spells CASSPRDRGHYGYTF. The DNA for the CDR3 is TGTGCCAGCAGCCCCCGGGACAGGGGCCACTATGGCTACACCTTC.

This clone was recorded only once. The CDR3 DNA is TGTGCCAGCAGTTACACAGCGGCCACTGAAGCTTTCTTT. This encodes CASSYTAATEAFF. The rearrangement links TRBV6-6 to TRBJ1-1; D is undetermined. Trimming left V 2 bases short and J 4 bases short, with 8 bases between. The germline V gene encodes CDR1 MNHNY and CDR2 SVGAGI (reference sequence). The CDR3 has 13 residues.

The V call is TRBV4-1, the J call TRBJ1-2; no clear D. Germline assignment: CDR1 MGHRA and CDR2 YSYEKL. The CDR3 extends over 17 amino acids. The V gene lost 1 base and the J gene lost 2 bases, with 17 bases spanning the gap. The CDR3 region has the DNA TGCGCCAGCAGCCAAGGTGAGGGCCAGGCCTTCAACTATGGCTACACCTTC. It is translated as CASSQGEGQAFNYGYTF.

This clone came up a few times. The chain is built from TRBV5-1 and TRBJ1-2, with 9 nucleotides matching TRBD1. Trimming took 8 bases from V and 8 from J; bases not matched to a gene: 7. CDR3 length: 12 amino acids. Germline CDR1 reads SGHRS; CDR2 reads YFSETQ. The CDR3 is CASRRTGEGYTF. The CDR3 DNA reads TGCGCCAGTCGTAGGACAGGGGAGGGCTACACCTTC.

The chain links TRBV6-5 to TRBJ2-2; 8 positions agree with TRBD1. V shed 6 bases and J 13 bases; nucleotides not matched to a gene: 16. Germline V CDR1 and CDR2: MNHEY, SVGAGI. The CDR3 consists of 15 residues. The CDR3 DNA reads TGTGCCAGCAGCCCCCCTGGGGACAGGAGCCGGGGGCTGTTTTTT. It is translated as CASSPPGDRSRGLFF.

The J gene is TRBJ1-6, the V gene TRBV5-8; perhaps TRBD1 as D (5 bases). With 3 bases removed from V and 7 bases from J, the gap between germline ends came to 14 bases. Germline V CDR1 and CDR2: SGHTS, YDEGEE. The CDR3 is made up of 15 amino acids. DNA of the CDR3: TGTGCCAGCAGCTCCTTGGGGGGAGGGAATTCACCCCTCCACTTT. It encodes CASSSLGGGNSPLHF.

The chain links TRBV3-1 (or the pseudogene TRBV3-2) to TRBJ1-2; TRBD1 agrees at 7 bases. Germline values: CDR1 LGHDT, CDR2 YNNKEL (reference sequence). The CDR3 runs to 14 residues. V shed 3 bases, J shed 5 bases, and the junction held 6 bases outside the gene matches. The CDR3 nucleotides are TGTGCCAGCAGCCAGGGACAGAGAGGTTATGGCTACACCTTC. Protein sequence: CASSQGQRGYGYTF.

V gene TRBV6-5 combines with J gene TRBJ2-7; unclear D gene. The germline gives CDR1 MNHEY, CDR2 SVGAGI. This CDR3 region has 13 residues. The V gene lost 7 bases and the J gene lost 0 bases, with 10 bases spanning the gap. CDR3 in amino acids: CASTVGGSYEQYF. DNA of the CDR3: TGTGCCAGCACAGTAGGCGGCTCCTACGAGCAGTACTTC.